This T cell receptor (beta chain) was sequenced during a study of T cells in Graves' hyperthyroidism and ophthalmopathy. The study, taken as a whole, reports: Most expanded thyroid clonotypes above 0.001 also appeared in blood.

Amplification of TCR beta CDR3 regions was performed using RNA transcripts as template. The TCR CDR3 first-round RT-PCR relied on the HTBI primer set. Each CDR3 protein is one row after TCRdb ran MiXCR on the multiplex PCR reads. There are hundreds of thousands of distinct CDR3 sequences in the sample; about 43% occur only once, and about 7.9% lies in the top ten. The length of the CDR3 is 14 residues. CDR1 and CDR2 (germline): SNHLY, FYNNEI. V lost 5 bases, J lost 3 bases, and 6 bases stayed unmatched. Details on this clonotype: Its target is unknown.

Absence of ophthalmopathy progression within 18 months defined stable Graves' hyperthyroidism. Uncontrolled infection, other autoimmune disease, pregnancy or lactation excluded patients. Diagnoses rested on clinical symptoms, serum thyroxine and TRAb, thyroid ultrasound and orbital computed tomography. Material for sequencing was peripheral blood or thyroid tissue (not recorded which). V usage is TRBV2 and J usage is TRBJ2-7; 8 positions agree with TRBD1. The clonotype was recovered from a woman aged 18-29 years with Graves' hyperthyroidism. The CDR3 loop reads CASSRGGQGYEQYF. The CDR3 coding sequence is TGTGCCAGCAGTAGGGGCGGACAGGGCTACGAGCAGTACTTC. The full variable domain, completed using reference TRBV2 and TRBJ2-7, is EPEVTQTPSHQVTQMGQEVILRCVPISNHLYFYWYRQILGQKVEFLVSFYNNEISEKSEIFDDQFSVERPDGSNFTLKIRSTKLEDSAMYFCASSRGGQGYEQYFGPGTRLTVT.